One T cell receptor beta chain is described in this entry. No antigen is known for it. This CDR3 region has 16 residues. Germline-derived CDR1 and CDR2 are SGHAT and FQNNGV. Losses at the gene ends were 6 bases for V and 2 bases for J; bases not matched to a gene: 8. Donors were healthy HIV-negative adults without recent acute infections or vaccinations. The sample originates from a study of shared clonotypes between healthy human individuals. As for the study in general: Contributing individuals were two females and a few males aged 18 to 49. Study results and caveats: Although depth was large, rarefaction showed that sequencing of the sorted subsets was incomplete.

TCRdb's table, derived via immunoSEQ multiplex PCR, lists solely in-frame clones and lacks some. Of about 2.5 million clones listed, around 92% are singletons. Sequenced material: naive CD4+ T cells from PBMCs. This sample's subset: CD45RA+ positively selected. The receptor's source is a man aged 18 to 30 in good health. Some clones in this sample may be carry-over from other donors' samples. The chain carries TRBV11-2 and TRBJ1-3, with 9 bases identical to TRBD1. In DNA form, the CDR3 reads TGTGCCAGCAGGAATATACAGGGGGCCGCTGGAAACACCATATATTTT. It is translated as CASRNIQGAAGNTIYF.